Given below is one T cell receptor (beta chain) in context. These data come from a study of T-cell reconstitution after alpha-beta-depleted transplantation in children. The TCRbeta library was prepared with unique molecular identifiers. MiXCR was run by TCRdb on the PCR reads, yielding one entry per CDR3 protein. The sample contains approximately 590,000 distinct CDR3 sequences, about 10% of which appear only once. The CDR3 covers 13 residues. Germline CDR1 and CDR2: ENHRY and SYGVKD. The V and J ends lost 7 bases and 3 bases, in that order; junction bases with no gene match: 3. The material sequenced was PBMCs from the stem cell graft donor, taken from the stem cell graft. This receptor was taken from a human donor who donated a stem cell graft to a child with acute myeloid leukemia. This rearrangement joins TRBV10-3 to TRBJ2-5, with TRBD2 matching 9 bases. CDR3 sequence (DNA): TGTGCCATCATGCCTAGCGGGGAAGAGACCCAGTACTTC. It codes for CAIMPSGEETQYF.